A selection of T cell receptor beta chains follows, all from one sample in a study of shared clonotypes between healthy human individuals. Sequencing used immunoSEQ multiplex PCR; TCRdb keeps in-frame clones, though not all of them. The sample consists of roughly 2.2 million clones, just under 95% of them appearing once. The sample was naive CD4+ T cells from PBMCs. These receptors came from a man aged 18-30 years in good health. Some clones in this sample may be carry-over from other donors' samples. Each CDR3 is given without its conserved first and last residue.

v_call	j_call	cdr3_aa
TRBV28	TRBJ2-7	ASSPTSGSRGEQY
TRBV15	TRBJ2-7	ATSRGGTGPYEQY
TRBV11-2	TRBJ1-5	ASSQGWSNQPQH
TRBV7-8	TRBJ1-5	ASSSFRAVDGQPQH
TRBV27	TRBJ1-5	ASSLLGGFSNQPQH
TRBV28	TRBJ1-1	ASSFLVTVNRPMNTEAF
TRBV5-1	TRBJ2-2	ASSLVINTGELF
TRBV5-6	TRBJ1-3	ASTSGTLSGNTIY
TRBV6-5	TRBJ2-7	ASTRGGSYEQY
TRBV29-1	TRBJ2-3	SVGRLVTDTQY
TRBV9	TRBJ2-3	ASSVDPAGADTQY
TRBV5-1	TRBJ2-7	ASSLGGVEGSYEQY
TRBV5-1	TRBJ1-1	ASSSSWSGTEAF
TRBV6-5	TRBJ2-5	ASSEYRGRETQY
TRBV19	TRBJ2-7	ASSTKQGSSYEQY
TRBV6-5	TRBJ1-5	ASRTPNQPQH
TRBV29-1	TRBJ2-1	SVVGGSSYNEQF
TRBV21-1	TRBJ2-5	ASSKALIGLETQY
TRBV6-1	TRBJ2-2	ASRVQGAQTGELF
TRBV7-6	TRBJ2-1	ASSKAGFRQF
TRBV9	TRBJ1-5	ASSDRKPQH
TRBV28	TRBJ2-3	ASSASGQSTDTQY
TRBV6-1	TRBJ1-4	ASSLGTGMEKLF
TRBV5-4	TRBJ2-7	ASSSATRTHEQY
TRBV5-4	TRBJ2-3	ASSPTGTSTDTQY
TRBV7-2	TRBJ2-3	ASSQRSSGRTDTQY
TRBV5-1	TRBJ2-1	ASSLEVTNEQF
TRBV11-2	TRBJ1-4	ASSTRGTALNPEKLF
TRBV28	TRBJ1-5	ASSLSSPGNQPQH
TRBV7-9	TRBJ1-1	ASSLVGQGEAF
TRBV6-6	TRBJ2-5	ASSYPPGLGKETQY
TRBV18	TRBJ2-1	ASSSTYSGRGNEQF
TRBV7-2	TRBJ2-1	ASSLSGTGGIAEQF
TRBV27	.	ASSFVQGPYEQY
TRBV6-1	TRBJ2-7	ASSPGTDATQY
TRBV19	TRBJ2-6	ASNRDSGANVLT
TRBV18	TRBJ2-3	ASSQGPGLIDTQY
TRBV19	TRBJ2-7	ASKPGAILGGAYEQY
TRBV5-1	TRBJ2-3	ASSRRTDRTDTQY
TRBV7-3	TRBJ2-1	ASSPSRASYNEQF
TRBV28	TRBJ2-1	ASSLWGLASTYNEQF
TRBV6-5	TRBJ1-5	ASSYSNRGGQPQH
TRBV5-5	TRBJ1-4	ASSMGAALTSTNEKLF
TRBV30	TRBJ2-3	AWSRGDTQY
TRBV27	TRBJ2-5	ASSRHGQGPYQETQY
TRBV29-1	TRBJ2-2	SAQRVWTGELF
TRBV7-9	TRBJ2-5	ASSLNLALQETQY
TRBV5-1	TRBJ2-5	ASSTGTGGKETQY
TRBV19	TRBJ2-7	ASSIGRGLTYEQY
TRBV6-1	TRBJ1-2	ASSELGSLGGGYT
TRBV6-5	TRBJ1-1	ASTEGTEAF
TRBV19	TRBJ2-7	ASSNGDEQY
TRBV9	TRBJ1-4	ASSRQGALTNEKLF
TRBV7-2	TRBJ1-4	ASSLATGGVEKLF
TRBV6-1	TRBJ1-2	ASSGSGPGYT
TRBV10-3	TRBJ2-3	AISGGQAASTDTQY
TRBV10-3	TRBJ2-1	AISVSGNEQF
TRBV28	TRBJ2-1	ASSLVRAEGYNEQF
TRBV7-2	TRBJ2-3	ASSPKDTQY